What follows describes a single T cell receptor beta chain. The antigen is not known. The J segment lost 1 base and the V segment lost 5 bases, leaving 5 bases of the junction unmatched. The CDR3 loop spans 16 amino acids. Germline V gene data show CDR1 as LNHNV and CDR2 as YYDKDF (reference sequence). The data stem from a study of cytomegalovirus exposure and HLA in healthy donors. The protocol was immunoSEQ multiplex PCR, while the TCRdb copy is restricted to in-frame clones and leaves out a portion. The sample lists about 43,000 clones; approximately 90% were seen once. Study conclusions and caveats: Using the classifier, cytomegalovirus status was reportedly diagnosed with high specificity and sensitivity. Subsequent analysis of the approximately 120 validation repertoires found a tendency for first-cohort TCR clusters to co-occur.

The rearrangement joins TRBV15 to TRBJ2-4, with 10 positions matching TRBD1. This sequence originates from a man younger than 30 in good health and CMV-seronegative. Material: PBMCs. CDR3 in DNA: TGTGCCACCAGCGGACCGGGACAGGGGGCCAAAAACATTCAGTACTTC. Amino acids: CATSGPGQGAKNIQYF.